Only one count was recorded for the clone carrying this T cell receptor (beta chain). The sample is drawn from a study of blood T cell repertoires in COVID-19. Background on the study: Spain, Italy and the United States supplied samples that represented acute and convalescent COVID-19. T cells, B-cell-depleted T cells, or PBMCs provided the cDNA or gDNA that served as material.

Study processing details: It was from reference gene primer amplification that nucleated cell counts were estimated. Produced via immunoSEQ multiplex PCR; TCRdb's table is partial and in-frame only. That table furnishes V, J and clone size, whereas the DNA furnished D and trimming. The sample consists of tens of thousands of clones, roughly 88% of them appearing once. V gave up 3 bases and J gave up 4 bases; unmatched junction bases: 4. The CDR3 extends over 16 amino acids. Germline-derived CDR1 and CDR2 are KGHDR and SFDVKD. The receptor's source is a man aged 55-75 years with acute or convalescent COVID-19. The genes are TRBV24-1 and TRBJ2-2, with TRBD2 matching over 10 bases. The sequenced sample consisted of peripheral blood. The CDR3 DNA follows: TGTGCCACCAGTGATGCTAGCGGGGGAGGCACCGGGGAGCTGTTTTTT. Encoded protein: CATSDASGGGTGELFF.